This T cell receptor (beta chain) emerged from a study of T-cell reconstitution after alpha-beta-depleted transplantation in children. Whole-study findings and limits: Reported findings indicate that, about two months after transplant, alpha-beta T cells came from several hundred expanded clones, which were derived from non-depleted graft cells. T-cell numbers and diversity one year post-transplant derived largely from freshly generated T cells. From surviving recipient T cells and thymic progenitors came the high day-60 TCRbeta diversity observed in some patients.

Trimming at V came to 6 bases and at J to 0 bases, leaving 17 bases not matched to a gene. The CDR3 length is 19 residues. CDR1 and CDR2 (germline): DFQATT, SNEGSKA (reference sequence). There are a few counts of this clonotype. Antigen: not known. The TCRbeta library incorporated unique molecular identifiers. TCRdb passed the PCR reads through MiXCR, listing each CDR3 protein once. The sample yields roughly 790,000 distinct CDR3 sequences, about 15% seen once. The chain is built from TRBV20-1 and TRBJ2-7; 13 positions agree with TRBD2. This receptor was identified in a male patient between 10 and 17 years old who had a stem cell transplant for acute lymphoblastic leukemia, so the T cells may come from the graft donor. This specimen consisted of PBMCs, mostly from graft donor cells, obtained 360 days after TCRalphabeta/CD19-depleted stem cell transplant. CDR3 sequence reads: CSAGVSGLAGEGPSYEQYF. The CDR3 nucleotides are TGCAGTGCCGGCGTCTCCGGACTAGCGGGAGAGGGGCCCTCCTACGAGCAGTACTTC.